This TCR beta chain comes out of a study of T cells in Graves' hyperthyroidism and ophthalmopathy. Overall study: Peripheral blood was secured at the point of initial diagnosis, before any treatment.

This CDR3 contains 14 residues. Germline CDR1 SEHNR, CDR2 FQNEAQ (reference sequence). V lost 5 bases and J lost 4; bases outside the gene matches: 7. RNA transcripts provided the source from which TCR beta CDR3 regions were amplified. Using the HTBI primer set, a first-round RT-PCR was run on the TCR CDR3. TCRdb used MiXCR to reprocess the multiplex PCR reads, holding one entry per CDR3 protein. This table has 500,000 to 650,000 distinct CDR3 sequences, about 14% appearing once. This clonotype was detected ten times or more. The diagnostic basis comprised clinical symptoms, serum thyroxine and TRAb, thyroid ultrasound and orbital computed tomography.

This sequence originates from a woman aged 45-65 years with Graves' ophthalmopathy. Sequenced sample: blood. The rearrangement uses TRBV7-9 and TRBJ2-7, with 8 bases identical to TRBD2. CDR3 DNA sequence: TGTGCCAGCAGCGTCTCTAGCGGGTCTTACGAGCAGTACTTC. This codes for CASSVSSGSYEQYF.